This T cell receptor (beta chain) was sequenced in a study of T cell responses to AZD1222 COVID-19 vaccine. Study results and caveats: Nearly half of the spike-specific TCRs reportedly recognize variant regions that carry no mutations. White British people made up most donors, females outnumbered males, and clonal diversity was possibly underestimated. There were vaccine-associated CD4 TCRs across spike, dominant at 160-218 and 743-854. Spike-specific TCRs gained breadth and depth after people received two AZD1222 doses.

From germline, CDR1 is KGHSH and CDR2 LQKENI. Trimming took 6 bases from V and 7 from J, leaving 12 bases between them. The CDR3 has 13 residues. With regard to this clone: Antigen specificity is unknown.

The method was immunoSEQ multiplex PCR; TCRdb's version includes in-frame clones alone and lacks a portion of them. The sample lists 90,000 to 120,000 clones, about 90% occurring once. The chain combines TRBV18 with TRBJ1-4; perhaps TRBD1 as D (6 bases). The receptor comes from an adult in good health. The input for sequencing was peripheral blood, taken on day 0 of AZD1222 vaccination. Written as DNA, the CDR3 is TGTGCCAGCTCGGGTACAGGGCGTGAAAAACTGTTTTTT. Protein sequence: CASSGTGREKLFF. Together with reference TRBV18 and TRBJ1-4, the CDR3 gives the full variable domain: NAGVMQNPRHLVRRRGQEARLRCSPMKGHSHVYWYRQLPEEGLKFMVYLQKENIIDESGMPKERFSAEFPKEGPSILRIQQVVRGDSAAYFCASSGTGREKLFFGSGTQLSVL.